A selection of T cell receptor beta chains follows, all from one sample in a study of cytomegalovirus exposure and HLA in healthy donors. Repertoires were generated with immunoSEQ multiplex PCR, while TCRdb's copy carries only in-frame clones and drops some. The sample lists around 190,000 clones, about 88% seen once, with roughly 1.9% in the top ten. The sequenced sample was PBMCs. The receptors stem from a woman aged 18-30 years in good health and CMV-seronegative. Each CDR3 is given with its conserved first and last residue. Fields, in order: J gene, V gene, D gene, clone size, CDR3 DNA, CDR3 protein. A D gene is named only where the DNA matches it firmly. Only some rows state a clone size, as once, few, many or a class for expanded clones.

>TRBJ2-1|TRBV10-3|TRBD2|.
TGTGCCATCAGTGAGATCCCCCTAGCGGGAGGGCCGACGAATGAGCAGTTCTTC
CAISEIPLAGGPTNEQFF
>TRBJ1-6|TRBV4-2|TRBD1|.
TGTGCCAGCAGCGCCCGGGACAGAAGTTCACCCCTCCACTTT
CASSARDRSSPLHF
>TRBJ1-4|TRBV6-1|.|.
TGTGCCAGCAGTGTGTTGGGGCAGGCTCTCTCAACTAATGAAAAACTGTTTTTT
CASSVLGQALSTNEKLFF
>TRBJ1-4|TRBV28|.|.
TGTGCCAGCAGTTACTCAGGGTGTGAAAAACTGTTTTTT
CASSYSGCEKLFF
>TRBJ2-7|TRBV19|.|.
TGTGCCAGTAGTCTGGACGGCGGGTACTACGAGCAGTACTTC
CASSLDGGYYEQYF
>TRBJ1-1|TRBV27|TRBD1|.
TGTGCCAGCAGTTTGGGGACAGGGCACACTGAAGCTTTCTTT
CASSLGTGHTEAFF
>TRBJ2-5|TRBV5-1|.|.
TGCGTCAGCAGCTCGCCGGGGGAGACCCAGTACTTC
CVSSSPGETQYF
>TRBJ2-7|TRBV7-8|TRBD1|.
TGTGCCAGCAGCCCGAAGAGGGACAGAATCTACGAGCAGTACTTC
CASSPKRDRIYEQYF
>TRBJ2-5|TRBV29-1|TRBD2|.
TGCAGCGTTGAACTAGCGGGACACCAAGAGACCCAGTACTTC
CSVELAGHQETQYF
>TRBJ1-2|TRBV19|.|.
TGTGCCAGTAGTAAGGAGACAGCTAACTATGGCTACACCTTC
CASSKETANYGYTF
>TRBJ1-4|TRBV28|TRBD1|.
TGTGCCAGCAGCCCAACGGACAGGGCTGAAAAACTGTTTTTT
CASSPTDRAEKLFF
>TRBJ2-3|TRBV15|TRBD2|.
TGTGCCACCAGCAGAGCCCTAGGCGGGGGGGCGGGCACAGATACGCAGTATTTT
CATSRALGGGAGTDTQYF
>TRBJ2-1|TRBV9|.|.
TGTGCCAGCAGCTCGAGGGGGAGAAATGAGCAGTTCTTC
CASSSRGRNEQFF
>TRBJ2-1|TRBV27|TRBD2|.
TGTGCCAGCAGTCAACGGACTAGCGACTACAATGAGCAGTTCTTC
CASSQRTSDYNEQFF
>TRBJ2-7|TRBV2|TRBD1|.
TGTGCCAGCAGTGAAGCGCCTGGGACAGGGGGTGAGCAGTACTTC
CASSEAPGTGGEQYF
>TRBJ2-2|TRBV6-6|.|.
TGTGCCAGCAGTTACTCGACGGGGTCGCCCGGGGAGCTGTTTTTT
CASSYSTGSPGELFF
>TRBJ2-3|TRBV27|TRBD2|.
TGTGCCAGCAGTGGCCCGGGGCTAGCGGGAAATGATCTTAGCACAGATACGCAGTATTTT
CASSGPGLAGNDLSTDTQYF
>TRBJ2-1|TRBV5-1|TRBD2|.
TGCGCCAGCAGTGCCCCGACTAGCGGGAGGGCCCTTGGCTCCTACAATGAGCAGTTCTTC
CASSAPTSGRALGSYNEQFF
>TRBJ2-2|TRBV7-3|.|.
TGTGCCAGCAGCTTAAGTCTCGGGGAGCTGTTTTTT
CASSLSLGELFF
>TRBJ2-7|TRBV21-1|.|.
TGTGCCAGCAGCAAAGGGGGGACTGGGGTCTCCTACGAGCAGTACTTC
CASSKGGTGVSYEQYF
>TRBJ2-6|TRBV5-1|.|few
TGCGCCAGCAGGGCGACAGGCTTGGGGGGGGCCAACGTCCTGACTTTC
CASRATGLGGANVLTF
>TRBJ2-7|TRBV6-5|.|.
TGTGCCAGCAGTGCGAACAGGGTTATGGAGCAGTACTTC
CASSANRVMEQYF
>TRBJ1-2|TRBV18|.|.
TGTGCCAGCTCACCTTCTTATGAAGGGAGCTATGGCTACACCTTC
CASSPSYEGSYGYTF
>TRBJ2-5|TRBV9|TRBD2|once
TGTGCCAGCAGTCCGGGGGGGATCCAAGAGACCCAGTACTTC
CASSPGGIQETQYF
>TRBJ1-1|TRBV27|.|.
TGTGCCAGCAGTCCCGAAGGGGCAACCTTTGAAGCTTTCTTT
CASSPEGATFEAFF
>TRBJ1-1|TRBV5-8|.|once
TGTGCCAGCAGCTTCAGGGAGGGAAGGGGGAACACTGAAGCTTTCTTT
CASSFREGRGNTEAFF
>TRBJ2-3|TRBV4-1|.|.
TGCGCCAGCAGCCAACGGGGGGCCACAGATACGCAGTATTTT
CASSQRGATDTQYF
>TRBJ2-3|TRBV27|.|.
TGTGCCAGCAGAGGTCTTAGGGGCGTGGATACGCAGTATTTT
CASRGLRGVDTQYF
>TRBJ1-6|TRBV9|.|.
TGTGCCAGCAGCGTGGCCACAGGGTCACCCCTCCACTTT
CASSVATGSPLHF
>TRBJ1-1|TRBV19|.|.
TGTGCCACCCGATGGGGCAGGGAGGGCAACACTGAAGCTTTCTTT
CATRWGREGNTEAFF